The clone carrying this TCR beta chain appeared many times. The antigen is unknown. The sample comes from a study of T cells after yellow fever vaccination. Points from the study as a whole: The bulk population could contribute abundant contaminating clonotypes to FACS-sorted repertoires. Post-booster repertoires again held most primary-vaccination clones (96% CD4, just under 90% CD8). Just a small share of clonotypes turned up in the CD4 compartment as well as the CD8 compartment. Peak timing came faster in the weaker secondary response, day 5 versus 15.

One entry per CDR3 protein, called by TCRdb with MiXCR from the 5' RACE reads. The sample has a few hundred thousand distinct CDR3 sequences, 6.9% seen once. The germline CDR1 and CDR2 sequences are SQVTM and ANQGSEA. V was pared by 7 bases and J by 0 bases, with 18 bases of the junction left unmatched. This CDR3 contains 18 residues. Sequencing used CD4+ T cells sorted from PBMCs, obtained 15 days after the yellow fever booster vaccination. The TCR was taken from a man aged 25 to 40 who received the YFV17D yellow fever vaccine. The chain recombines TRBV29-1 with TRBJ2-3; 8 nucleotides agree with TRBD1. The CDR3 DNA reads as TGCAGCGCGAAAATCGACAGGGGTAGGAGCTATAGCACAGATACGCAGTATTTT. Translation gives CSAKIDRGRSYSTDTQYF.